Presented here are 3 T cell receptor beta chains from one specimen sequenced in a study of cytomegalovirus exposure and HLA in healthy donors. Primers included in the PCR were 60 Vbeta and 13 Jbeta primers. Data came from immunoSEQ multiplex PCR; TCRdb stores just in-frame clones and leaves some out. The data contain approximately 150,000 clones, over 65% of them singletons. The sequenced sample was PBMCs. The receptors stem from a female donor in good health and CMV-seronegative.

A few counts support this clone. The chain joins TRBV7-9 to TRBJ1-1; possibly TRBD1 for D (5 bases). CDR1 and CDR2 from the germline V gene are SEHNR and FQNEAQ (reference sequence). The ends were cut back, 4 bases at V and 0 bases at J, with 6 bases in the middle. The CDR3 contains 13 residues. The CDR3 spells CASSSGVNTEAFF. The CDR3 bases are TGTGCCAGCAGCTCGGGGGTGAACACTGAAGCTTTCTTT.

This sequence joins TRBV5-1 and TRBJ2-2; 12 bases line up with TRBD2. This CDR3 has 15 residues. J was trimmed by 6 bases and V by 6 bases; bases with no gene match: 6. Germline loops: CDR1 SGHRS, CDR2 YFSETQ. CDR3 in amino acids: CASKLAGGKPGELFF. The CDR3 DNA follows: TGCGCCAGCAAACTAGCGGGAGGAAAGCCCGGGGAGCTGTTTTTT.

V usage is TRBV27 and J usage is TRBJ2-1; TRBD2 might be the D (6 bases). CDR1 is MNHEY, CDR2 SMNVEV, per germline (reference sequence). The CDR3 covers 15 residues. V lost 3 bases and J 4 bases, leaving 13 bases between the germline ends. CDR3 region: CASSFWAGLYNEQFF. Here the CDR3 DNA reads TGTGCCAGCAGTTTTTGGGCAGGACTATACAATGAGCAGTTCTTC.